The rows below give T cell receptor beta chains drawn from one sample of a study of blood T cell repertoires in COVID-19. Produced via immunoSEQ multiplex PCR; TCRdb's table is partial and in-frame only. Found here are about 92,000 clones, roughly 75% of them singletons; the top ten hold approximately 8.9%. Material: peripheral blood. The receptors were sampled from a man in his forties or fifties who had recovered from COVID-19. Each CDR3 is given with its conserved first and last residue. The D gene is left open where the match is weak. Only some rows state a clone size, as once, few, many or a class for expanded clones.

V gene,J gene,clone size,D gene,CDR3 DNA,CDR3 protein
TRBV7-8,TRBJ1-3,NA,TRBD1,TGTGCCAGCAGCTCGAGACAGGGGGGAAACACCATATATTTT,CASSSRQGGNTIYF
TRBV3-1/TRBV3-2,TRBJ2-3,NA,NA,TGTGCCAGCAGCCAAGATCTACTAGCAGATACGCAGTATTTT,CASSQDLLADTQYF
TRBV21-1,TRBJ1-4,NA,NA,TGTGCCAGCAGCACGAAGTGGCAGGGATTTGAAAAACTGTTTTTT,CASSTKWQGFEKLFF
TRBV2,TRBJ2-3,NA,NA,TGTGCCAGCAGGGAGGCCGGAGATACGCAGTATTTT,CASREAGDTQYF
TRBV6-6,TRBJ2-7,once,NA,TGTGCCAGCAGTCAATCGGCTAGCTCCTACGAGCAGTACTTC,CASSQSASSYEQYF
TRBV5-1,TRBJ2-7,NA,TRBD2,TGCGCCAGCAGCTTGGGTCTAGCGGGGGGAACCTACGAGCAGTACTTC,CASSLGLAGGTYEQYF
TRBV30,TRBJ1-5,NA,NA,TGTGCCTGGAGTCTAGCAGGGGGCAATCAGCCCCAGCATTTT,CAWSLAGGNQPQHF
TRBV6-2/TRBV6-3,TRBJ2-4,NA,NA,TGTGCCAGCAGTTTTCCCCCCGCTAGCGCACAGGAGGGCAAAAACATTCAGTACTTC,CASSFPPASAQEGKNIQYF
TRBV18,TRBJ2-2,NA,NA,TGTGCCAGCTCACCCTCGTTGGTGCGGAACACCGGGGAGCTGTTTTTT,CASSPSLVRNTGELFF
TRBV7-7,TRBJ2-5,many,TRBD2,TGTGCCAGCAGCCGAAGCGGGAGCCAAGAGACCCAGTACTTC,CASSRSGSQETQYF
TRBV5-1,TRBJ2-5,once,NA,TGCGCCAGCAGCCCCATACAGGACGGCCAAGAGACCCAGTACTTC,CASSPIQDGQETQYF
TRBV24-1,TRBJ2-1,many,TRBD2,TGTGCCACCAGTGACTCCGGACTAGCGGGAGGAAGAACCTACAATGAGCAGTTCTTC,CATSDSGLAGGRTYNEQFF
TRBV12-3/TRBV12-4,TRBJ1-4,NA,NA,TGTGCCACCAAAATCGAGGCCAATGAAAAACTGTTTTTT,CATKIEANEKLFF
TRBV5-6,TRBJ2-5,NA,NA,TGTGCCAGCAGCTTGTCGTCTAGCGAAGAGACCCAGTACTTC,CASSLSSSEETQYF
TRBV5-1,TRBJ2-7,NA,TRBD2,TGCGCCAGCAGCTTGGTAGGTCTAGCGGGAGCAACAAGGATCTACGAGCAGTACTTC,CASSLVGLAGATRIYEQYF
TRBV7-9,TRBJ1-6,NA,NA,TGTGCCAGCAGCTTAGCGTCCCGGGTTAATTCACCCCTCCACTTT,CASSLASRVNSPLHF
TRBV30,TRBJ1-5,NA,NA,TGTGCCTGGAGTGTACAGGGTGGGGGTAATCAGCCCCAGCATTTT,CAWSVQGGGNQPQHF
TRBV6-5,TRBJ2-1,NA,TRBD1,TGTGCCAGCAGTTACTCGGGACAGAGACCCAATGAGCAGTTCTTC,CASSYSGQRPNEQFF
TRBV12-5,TRBJ2-5,NA,TRBD1,TGTGCTAGTGGTTTGGCGGGACAGGGCTGGAGGGATTATGATTCGGGGGAGACCCAGTACTTC,CASGLAGQGWRDYDSGETQYF
TRBV4-2,TRBJ2-3,NA,NA,TGTGCCAGCAGCCAAACCAAGGGGGGGGGCACAGATACGCAGTATTTT,CASSQTKGGGTDTQYF
TRBV6-5,TRBJ2-1,NA,TRBD2,TGTGCCAGCAGTTACTCGAGACTAGCTAATAAGTTCTTC,CASSYSRLANKFF
TRBV19,TRBJ1-3,few,NA,TGTGCCAGTTCGAGAGGACAGTCCTCTGGAAACACCATATATTTT,CASSRGQSSGNTIYF
TRBV30,TRBJ1-6,once,TRBD1,TGTGCCTGGAGTGCGGGACAGGGCAATTCACCCCTCCACTTT,CAWSAGQGNSPLHF
TRBV5-6,TRBJ2-5,NA,NA,TGTGCCAGAGGCATTACCCAGAGGAATCTAGCGAACCAAGAGACCCAGTACTTC,CARGITQRNLANQETQYF
TRBV29-1,TRBJ1-1,NA,NA,TGCAGCGTTGAATCAGGGGCGGGCACTGAAGCTTTCTTT,CSVESGAGTEAFF
TRBV6-5,TRBJ1-6,few,NA,TGTGCCAGCAGTTACTCGTATTCGTCACCCCTCCACTTT,CASSYSYSSPLHF
TRBV28,TRBJ1-2,NA,NA,TGTGCCAGCAGTTTAATGGGGGCAAACTATGGCTACACCTTC,CASSLMGANYGYTF
TRBV25-1,TRBJ2-1,NA,NA,TGTGCCAGCAGTGAATTCGGGGGGCTAATCCCCAATGAGCAGTTCTTC,CASSEFGGLIPNEQFF
TRBV3-1/TRBV3-2,TRBJ2-5,NA,TRBD2,TGTGCCAGCAGCCAACTCGGGGGGGAAGAGACCCAGTACTTC,CASSQLGGEETQYF
TRBV7-9,TRBJ2-5,NA,NA,TGTGCCAGCAGCGTAACCGGGTTGGGGACCCAGTACTTC,CASSVTGLGTQYF
TRBV19,TRBJ2-1,NA,TRBD2,TGTGCCAGTAGACGACTAGCGGGAGGGTACGATGAGCAGTTCTTC,CASRRLAGGYDEQFF
TRBV27,TRBJ2-1,NA,NA,TGTGCCAGCAGTTTGGGTCGGGGCAATGAGCAGTTCTTC,CASSLGRGNEQFF
TRBV6-1,TRBJ1-5,NA,TRBD1,TGTGCCAGCAGTGAAGAGGAAGGGGGCGGTCAGCCCCAGCATTTT,CASSEEEGGGQPQHF
TRBV19,TRBJ2-4,NA,TRBD2,TGTGCCAGTAGTGAACTAGCGGCCATAGCCAAAAACATTCAGTACTTC,CASSELAAIAKNIQYF
TRBV27,TRBJ2-3,NA,NA,TGTGCCAGCAGGTCACTCCGCGGAGGGATTAGCACAGATACGCAGTATTTT,CASRSLRGGISTDTQYF
TRBV4-1,TRBJ1-2,few,NA,TGCGCCAGCAGCCAGACAGGAGAGATCTATGGCTACACCTTC,CASSQTGEIYGYTF
TRBV7-9,TRBJ1-5,NA,NA,TGTGCCAGCAGCCTCGGCGGTCGAGGAGCAAGCAATCAGCCCCAGCATTTT,CASSLGGRGASNQPQHF
TRBV7-2,TRBJ2-1,NA,NA,TGTGCCAGCAGCTTAACGTCGAGGACAGACTACAATGAGCAGTTCTTC,CASSLTSRTDYNEQFF
TRBV10-2,TRBJ1-2,NA,TRBD1,TGCGCCAGCAGTGGGACTAGACAGGGGAAGGTTGGCTACACCTTC,CASSGTRQGKVGYTF
TRBV7-9,TRBJ2-7,few,NA,TGTGCCAGCAGCGAAACAGTAACCTACGAGCAGTACTTC,CASSETVTYEQYF
TRBV27,TRBJ1-2,NA,TRBD1,TGTGCCAGCAGTTGGACAGGGGGATATGGCTACACCTTC,CASSWTGGYGYTF
TRBV4-3,TRBJ1-1,NA,NA,TGCGCCAGCAGCCAAGAAGGGCGGGGCACTGAAGCTTTCTTT,CASSQEGRGTEAFF
TRBV7-8,TRBJ2-5,NA,NA,TGTGCCAGCAGCCCAGTCTCGGGAACCCTCCAAGAGACCCAGTACTTC,CASSPVSGTLQETQYF
TRBV18,TRBJ2-7,NA,NA,TGTGCCAGCTCACCACCGAGAAGTCAGACTAGCTCCTACGAGCAGTACTTC,CASSPPRSQTSSYEQYF
TRBV10-3,TRBJ1-4,NA,TRBD1,TGTGCCATCAAGGGTGCCACCGGGACAGACAATGAAAAACTGTTTTTT,CAIKGATGTDNEKLFF
TRBV19,TRBJ2-7,NA,TRBD2,TGTGCCAGTAGTACCTATAGCGGGAGAAGAGACGAGCAGTACTTC,CASSTYSGRRDEQYF
TRBV4-1,TRBJ2-1,NA,TRBD2,TGCGCCAGCAGCCAAGAGGCTAGCGGGGGACTTCTCTCCTACAATGAGCAGTTCTTC,CASSQEASGGLLSYNEQFF
TRBV27,TRBJ2-6,NA,TRBD1,TGTGCCAGCAGTCTCGAGGGGGCCTCTTACTCTGGGGCCAACGTCCTGACTTTC,CASSLEGASYSGANVLTF
TRBV5-1,TRBJ1-1,once,NA,TGCGCCAGCAGCTTGGCCCTATTCCTCCCGAACACTGAAGCTTTCTTT,CASSLALFLPNTEAFF
TRBV18,TRBJ1-1,NA,TRBD1,TGTGCCAGCTCACTCTTGACAGGGCAGAACACTGAAGCTTTCTTT,CASSLLTGQNTEAFF
TRBV2,TRBJ1-6,NA,NA,TGTGCCAGCAGTGAAGCCGGGGGGCGGAATTCACCCCTCCACTTT,CASSEAGGRNSPLHF
TRBV7-3,TRBJ2-2,once,NA,TGTGCCAGCAGCCGGGGCACCGGGGAGCTGTTTTTT,CASSRGTGELFF
TRBV27,TRBJ1-5,NA,NA,TGTGCCAGCAGCCAGGACACGGGTCAGCCCCAGCATTTT,CASSQDTGQPQHF
TRBV19,TRBJ1-1,NA,NA,TGTGCCAGTACCGACGCGGCTCAGAGGACTGAAGCTTTCTTT,CASTDAAQRTEAFF